This T cell receptor (beta chain) was sequenced for a study of cytomegalovirus exposure and HLA in healthy donors. The primer mix had 60 Vbeta and 13 Jbeta primers. TCRdb keeps only in-frame clones here, not all; method: immunoSEQ multiplex PCR. The data hold about 89,000 clones, with approximately 79% observed a single time. A word on this clone: Other DNA sequences from this sample encode an identical CDR3 as well.

Germline V gene sequence: CDR1 MDHEN, CDR2 SYDVKM. The CDR3 is 14 residues long. V was clipped by 6 bases and J by 7 bases; unmatched bases: 10. The J gene is TRBJ1-2, the V gene TRBV28; 8 bases are shared with TRBD1. What was sequenced was PBMCs. The origin of this receptor is a male donor in good health and CMV-seronegative. CDR3 residues: CASSEPGGVSGYTF. The DNA for the CDR3 is TGTGCCAGCAGCGAACCAGGGGGCGTCAGTGGCTACACCTTC.